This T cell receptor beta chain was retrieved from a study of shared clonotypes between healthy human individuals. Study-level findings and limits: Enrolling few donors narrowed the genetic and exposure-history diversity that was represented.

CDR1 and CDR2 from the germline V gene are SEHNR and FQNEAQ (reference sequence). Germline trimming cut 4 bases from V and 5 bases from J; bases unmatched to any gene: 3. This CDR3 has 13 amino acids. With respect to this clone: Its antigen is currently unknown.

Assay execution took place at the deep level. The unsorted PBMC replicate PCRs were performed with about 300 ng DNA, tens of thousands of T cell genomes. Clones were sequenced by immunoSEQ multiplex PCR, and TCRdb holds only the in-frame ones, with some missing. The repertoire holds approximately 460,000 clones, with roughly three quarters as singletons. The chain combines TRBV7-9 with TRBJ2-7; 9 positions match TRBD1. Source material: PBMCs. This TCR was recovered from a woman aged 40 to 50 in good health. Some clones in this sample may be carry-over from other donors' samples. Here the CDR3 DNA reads TGTGCCAGCAGCTGGCGGGACAGGGACGAGCAGTACTTC. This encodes CASSWRDRDEQYF.